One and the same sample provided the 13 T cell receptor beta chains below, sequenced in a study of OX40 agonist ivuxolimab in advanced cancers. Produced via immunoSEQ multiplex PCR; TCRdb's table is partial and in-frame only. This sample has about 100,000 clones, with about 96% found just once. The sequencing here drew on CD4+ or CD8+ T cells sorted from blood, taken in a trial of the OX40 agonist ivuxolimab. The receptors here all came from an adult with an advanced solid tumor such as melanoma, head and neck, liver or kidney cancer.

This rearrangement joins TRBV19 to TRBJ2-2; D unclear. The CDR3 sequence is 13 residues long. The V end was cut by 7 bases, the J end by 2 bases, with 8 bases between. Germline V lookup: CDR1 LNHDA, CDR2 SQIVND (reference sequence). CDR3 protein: CASTGPNTGELFF. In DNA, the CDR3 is TGTGCCAGTACTGGACCTAACACCGGGGAGCTGTTTTTT.

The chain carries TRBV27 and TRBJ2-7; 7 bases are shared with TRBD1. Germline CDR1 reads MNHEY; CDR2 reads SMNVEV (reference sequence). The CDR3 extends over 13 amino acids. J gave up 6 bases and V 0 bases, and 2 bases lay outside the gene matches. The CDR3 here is CASSLSGQVEQYF. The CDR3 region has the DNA TGTGCCAGCAGTTTATCAGGACAGGTCGAGCAGTACTTC.

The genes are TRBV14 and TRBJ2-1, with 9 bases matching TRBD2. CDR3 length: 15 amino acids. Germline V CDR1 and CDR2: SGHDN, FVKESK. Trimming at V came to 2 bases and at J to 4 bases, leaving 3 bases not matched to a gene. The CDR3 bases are TGTGCCAGCAGCCAAACTCTAGCGGGATACAATGAGCAGTTCTTC. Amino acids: CASSQTLAGYNEQFF.

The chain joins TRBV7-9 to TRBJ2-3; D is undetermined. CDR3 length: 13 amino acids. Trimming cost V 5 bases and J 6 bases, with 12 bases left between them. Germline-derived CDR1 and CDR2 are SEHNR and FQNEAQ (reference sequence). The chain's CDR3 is CASSPGAVDTQYF. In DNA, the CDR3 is TGTGCCAGCAGCCCTGGCGCGGTGGATACGCAGTATTTT.

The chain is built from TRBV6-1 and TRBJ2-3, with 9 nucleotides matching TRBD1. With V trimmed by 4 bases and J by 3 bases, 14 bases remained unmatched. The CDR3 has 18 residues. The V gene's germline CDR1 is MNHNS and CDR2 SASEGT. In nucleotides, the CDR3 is TGTGCCAGCAGTGTGAAGCGCGGGGGACAGGGAGGGACAGATACGCAGTATTTT. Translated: CASSVKRGGQGGTDTQYF.

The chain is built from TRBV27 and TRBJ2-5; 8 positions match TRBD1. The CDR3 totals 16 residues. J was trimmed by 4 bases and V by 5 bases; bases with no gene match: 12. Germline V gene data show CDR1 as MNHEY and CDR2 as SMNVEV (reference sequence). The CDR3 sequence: CASSLSDGTGGETQYF. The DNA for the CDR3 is TGTGCCAGCAGTCTCTCTGATGGGACAGGAGGAGAGACCCAGTACTTC.

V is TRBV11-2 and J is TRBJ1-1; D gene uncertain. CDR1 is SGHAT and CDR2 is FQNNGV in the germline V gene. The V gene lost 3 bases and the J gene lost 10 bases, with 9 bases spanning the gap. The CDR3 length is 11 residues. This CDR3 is CASSFGSGAFF. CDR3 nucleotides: TGTGCCAGCAGCTTCGGAAGCGGAGCTTTCTTT. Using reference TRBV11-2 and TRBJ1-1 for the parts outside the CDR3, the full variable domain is EAGVAQSPRYKIIEKRQSVAFWCNPISGHATLYWYQQILGQGPKLLIQFQNNGVVDDSQLPKDRFSAERLKGVDSTLKIQPAKLEDSAVYLCASSFGSGAFFGQGTRLTVV.

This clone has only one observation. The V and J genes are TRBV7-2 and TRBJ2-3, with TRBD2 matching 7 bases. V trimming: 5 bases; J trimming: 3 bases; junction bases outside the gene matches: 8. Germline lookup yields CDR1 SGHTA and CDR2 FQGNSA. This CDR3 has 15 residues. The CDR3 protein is CASSLMGGSTDTQYF. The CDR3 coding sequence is TGTGCCAGCAGCCTTATGGGAGGGTCTACAGATACGCAGTATTTT.

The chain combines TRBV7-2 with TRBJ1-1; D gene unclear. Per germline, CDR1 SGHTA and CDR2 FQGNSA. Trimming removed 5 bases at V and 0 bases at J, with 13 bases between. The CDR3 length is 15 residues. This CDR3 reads CASSPYAGMNTEAFF. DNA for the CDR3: TGTGCCAGCAGCCCCTATGCGGGGATGAACACTGAAGCTTTCTTT. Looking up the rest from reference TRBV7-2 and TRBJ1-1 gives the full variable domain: GAGVSQSPSNKVTEKGKDVELRCDPISGHTALYWYRQSLGQGLEFLIYFQGNSAPDKSGLPSDRFSAERTGGSVSTLTIQRTQQEDSAVYLCASSPYAGMNTEAFFGQGTRLTVV.

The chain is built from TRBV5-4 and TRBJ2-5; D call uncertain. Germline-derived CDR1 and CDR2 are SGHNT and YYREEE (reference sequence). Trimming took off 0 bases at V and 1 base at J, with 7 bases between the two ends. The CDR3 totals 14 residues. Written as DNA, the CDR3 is TGTGCCAGCAGCTTGGCGGGCCTCCAAGAGACCCAGTACTTC. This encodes CASSLAGLQETQYF.

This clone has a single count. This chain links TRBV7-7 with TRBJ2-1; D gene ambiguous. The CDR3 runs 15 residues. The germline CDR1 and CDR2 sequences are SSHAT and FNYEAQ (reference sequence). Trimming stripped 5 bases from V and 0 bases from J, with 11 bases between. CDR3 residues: CASSIGSSSYNEQFF. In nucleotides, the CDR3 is TGTGCCAGCAGCATCGGGTCTAGCTCCTACAATGAGCAGTTCTTC.

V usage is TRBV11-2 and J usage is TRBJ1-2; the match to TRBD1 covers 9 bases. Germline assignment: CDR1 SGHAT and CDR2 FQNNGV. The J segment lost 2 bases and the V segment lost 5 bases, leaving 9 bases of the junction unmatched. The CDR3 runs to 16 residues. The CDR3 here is CASSPKPGTGNYGYTF. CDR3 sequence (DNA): TGTGCCAGCAGCCCCAAGCCCGGGACAGGGAACTATGGCTACACCTTC.

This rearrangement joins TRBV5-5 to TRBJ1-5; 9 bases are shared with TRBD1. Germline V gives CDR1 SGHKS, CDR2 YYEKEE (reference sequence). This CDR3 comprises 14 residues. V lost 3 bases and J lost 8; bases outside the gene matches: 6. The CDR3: CASSYTGGGKPQHF. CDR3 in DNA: TGTGCCAGCAGCTATACAGGGGGCGGGAAGCCCCAGCATTTT.